The 15 T cell receptor beta chains below come from one sample, sequenced in a study of T cell responses to AZD1222 COVID-19 vaccine. Generated by immunoSEQ multiplex PCR, the TCRdb table keeps only in-frame clones and is missing some. The sample holds more than 100,000 clones, around 88% seen once. This sample comprised peripheral blood, obtained on day 0 of AZD1222 vaccination. The origin of the receptors is an adult in good health.

V is TRBV6-2 or TRBV6-3 and J is TRBJ2-4, with 10 positions matching TRBD1. The CDR3 totals 15 residues. J gave up 6 bases and V 2 bases, and 4 bases lay outside the gene matches. Germline V CDR1 and CDR2: MNHEY, SVGEGT. The CDR3 DNA reads TGTGCCAGCAGTTACGGGGGACAGGGGAGAAACATTCAGTACTTC. Encoded protein: CASSYGGQGRNIQYF.

The CDR3 reads CASSFLADTGELFF. The CDR3 nucleotides are TGTGCCAGCAGTTTCCTAGCGGACACCGGGGAGCTGTTTTTT. The V gene is TRBV7-9, the J gene TRBJ2-2, with TRBD2 matching over 7 bases. V was clipped by 6 bases and J by 3 bases; unmatched bases: 4. The CDR3 has 14 amino acids. CDR1 is SEHNR and CDR2 is FQNEAQ in the germline V gene (reference sequence).

This sequence joins TRBV6-4 and TRBJ1-2; D is unclear. V was trimmed by 4 bases and J by 6 bases, leaving 12 bases between them. Germline lookup yields CDR1 MRHNA and CDR2 SNTAGT. The CDR3 totals 13 residues. In DNA form, the CDR3 reads TGTGCCAGCAGTGGCCGGGGAAGGGATGGCTACACCTTC. Its protein product is CASSGRGRDGYTF.

This sequence joins TRBV7-8 and TRBJ1-1; TRBD1 is a possible D gene (6 bases). Trimming cost V 1 base and J 4 bases, with 10 bases left between them. The V gene's germline CDR1 is SGHVS and CDR2 FQNEAQ. The CDR3 loop spans 14 amino acids. CDR3 nucleotide sequence: TGTGCCAGCAGCTTAGTTCAGGGGCTCACTGAAGCTTTCTTT. This sequence encodes CASSLVQGLTEAFF.

V usage is TRBV7-9 and J usage is TRBJ1-3; TRBD1 aligns across 7 bases. From germline, CDR1 is SEHNR and CDR2 FQNEAQ (reference sequence). The CDR3 spans 16 residues. V lost 4 bases to trimming and J lost 0 bases; unmatched junction nucleotides: 6. The CDR3: CASSSGDSLSGNTIYF. For the CDR3, the DNA is TGTGCCAGCAGCTCGGGGGACAGCCTCTCTGGAAACACCATATATTTT.

The CDR3 region is CASSPSSGVGTQYF. The CDR3 coding sequence is TGTGCCAGCAGCCCCTCGAGTGGGGTAGGGACCCAGTACTTC. The chain uses TRBV7-8 and TRBJ2-5; no firm D call. In germline, CDR1 is SGHVS, CDR2 FQNEAQ. The CDR3 is 14 amino acids. The V end lost 5 bases, the J end lost 7 bases, and 17 bases lay between the germline ends.

The J gene is TRBJ1-2, the V gene TRBV4-2; unclear D gene. The CDR3 has 14 residues. V shed 0 bases and J shed 4 bases, with 9 bases lying between them. Germline loops: CDR1 LGHNA, CDR2 YNFKEQ. CDR3 bases: TGTGCCAGCAGCCAAGAGAGGACCGCCTATGGCTACACCTTC. It is translated as CASSQERTAYGYTF.

V usage is TRBV14 and J usage is TRBJ2-7; TRBD2 aligns across 9 bases. CDR3 size: 16 residues. V was pared by 1 base and J by 2 bases, with 6 bases of the junction left unmatched. Germline CDR1 is SGHDN and CDR2 is FVKESK. This CDR3 is CASSQAGSGGTYEQYF. The CDR3 nucleotides are TGTGCCAGCAGCCAAGCTGGCAGCGGGGGGACCTACGAGCAGTACTTC.

The chain links TRBV5-5 to TRBJ1-5, with no clear D. V dropped 0 bases and J dropped 0 bases, with 13 bases sitting between them. Germline V gene data show CDR1 as SGHKS and CDR2 as YYEKEE (reference sequence). The CDR3 contains 17 residues. The CDR3 is CASSLVGSSRSNQPQHF. The CDR3 coding sequence is TGTGCCAGCAGCTTGGTAGGATCCTCGCGTAGCAATCAGCCCCAGCATTTT.

This chain connects TRBV12-3 or TRBV12-4 to TRBJ2-7; D uncertain. Trimming stripped 1 base from V and 3 bases from J, with 4 bases between. The CDR3 consists of 12 residues. The CDR3 reads CASSLGFYEQYF. Here the CDR3 DNA reads TGTGCCAGCAGTTTAGGATTCTACGAGCAGTACTTC.

Remarks on this clone: The sample has other DNA sequences that encode this CDR3 too. The J gene is TRBJ2-2, the V gene TRBV12-3 or TRBV12-4; no clear D gene. Trimming cost V 3 bases and J 1 base, with 0 bases left between them. CDR3 length: 12 amino acids. CDR3 sequence (DNA): TGTGCCAGCAGTTTGAACACCGGGGAGCTGTTTTTT. It codes for CASSLNTGELFF.

This rearrangement joins TRBV4-2 to TRBJ1-2; no definite D call. CDR1 is LGHNA and CDR2 is YNFKEQ in the germline V gene. The V gene lost 2 bases and the J gene lost 4 bases, with 14 bases spanning the gap. This CDR3 has 15 amino acids. The CDR3 bases are TGTGCCAGCAGCCAATCGGTTACCGATCTCTATGGCTACACCTTC. Protein sequence: CASSQSVTDLYGYTF.

The V call is TRBV12-3 or TRBV12-4, the J call TRBJ1-2; D unclear. This CDR3 comprises 13 residues. V shed 2 bases and J shed 4 bases, with 8 bases lying between them. The CDR3 sequence is CASSLSPAYGYTF. In DNA, the CDR3 is TGTGCCAGCAGTTTATCCCCGGCCTATGGCTACACCTTC.

This rearrangement joins TRBV18 to TRBJ1-2, with D possibly TRBD1 on 6 matching bases. Deletions cut 3 bases from V and 8 bases from J, with 16 bases between. This CDR3 spans 14 amino acids. Germline V gene sequence: CDR1 KGHSH, CDR2 LQKENI. The CDR3 here is CASSPRAGAEGYTF. The CDR3 DNA reads TGTGCCAGCTCACCCCGGGCGGGGGCTGAAGGCTACACCTTC.

The chain uses TRBV19 and TRBJ2-6; no clear D. The V end lost 5 bases, the J end lost 0 bases, and 8 bases lay between the germline ends. The length of the CDR3 is 15 residues. Per the germline V gene, CDR1 is LNHDA and CDR2 is SQIVND (reference sequence). The CDR3 DNA reads as TGTGCCAGTAGTTTGGTCCTCTCTGGGGCCAACGTCCTGACTTTC. Amino acids: CASSLVLSGANVLTF. The full variable domain, with the rest looked up from reference TRBV19 and TRBJ2-6, is DGGITQSPKYLFRKEGQNVTLSCEQNLNHDAMYWYRQDPGQGLRLIYYSQIVNDFQKGDIAEGYSVSREKKESFPLTVTSAQKNPTAFYLCASSLVLSGANVLTFGAGSRLTVL.